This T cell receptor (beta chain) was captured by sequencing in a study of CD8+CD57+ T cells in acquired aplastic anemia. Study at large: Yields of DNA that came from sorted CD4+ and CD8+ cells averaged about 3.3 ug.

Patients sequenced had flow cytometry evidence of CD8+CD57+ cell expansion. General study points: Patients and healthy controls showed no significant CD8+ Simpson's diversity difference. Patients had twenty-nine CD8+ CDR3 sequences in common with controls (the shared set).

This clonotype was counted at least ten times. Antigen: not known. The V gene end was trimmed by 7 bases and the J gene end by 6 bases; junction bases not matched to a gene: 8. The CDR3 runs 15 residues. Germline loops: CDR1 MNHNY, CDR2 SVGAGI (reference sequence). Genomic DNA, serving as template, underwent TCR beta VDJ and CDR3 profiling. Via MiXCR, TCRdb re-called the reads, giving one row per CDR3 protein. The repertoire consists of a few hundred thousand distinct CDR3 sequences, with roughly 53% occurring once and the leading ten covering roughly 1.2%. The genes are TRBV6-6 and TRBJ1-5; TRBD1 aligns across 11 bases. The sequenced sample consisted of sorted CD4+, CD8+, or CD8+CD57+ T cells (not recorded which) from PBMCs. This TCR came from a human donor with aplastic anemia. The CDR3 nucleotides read TGTGCCAGCAACCCTGGACAGGGGGCGGTTCAGCCCCAGCATTTT. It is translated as CASNPGQGAVQPQHF.